These 10 T cell receptor beta chains originate from one sample sequenced in a study of CD8+ T cells in alopecia areata. RNA was isolated and reverse transcribed to cDNA, the sequencing template. Method: immunoSEQ multiplex PCR; TCRdb's copy keeps in-frame clones and lacks some. This sample carries some 110,000 clones, none of them present only once. The sequenced material came from lesional skin. These TCRs come from a C3H/HeJ mouse with alopecia areata. This strain's MHC haplotype is H2-k.

This clone was counted between two and nine times. All gene names here are mouse names. The read gets to within 4 residues of the CDR3 end, and the germline J gene fills in the rest. This chain connects TRBV13-2 to TRBJ2-3; TRBD2 aligns across 8 bases. With 0 bases clipped from V and 0 bases from J, the junction kept 3 bases outside the gene matches. The germline V gene has CDR1 NNHNN and CDR2 SYGAGS (reference sequence). The CDR3 spans 16 residues. CDR3 DNA (partial): TGTGCCAGCGGTGATGCTAGGGGGGGCAGTGCAGAA. This translates into CASGDARGGSAE. The CDR3, in full, reads CASGDARGGSAETLYF.

A few counts support this clone. Gene names follow the mouse nomenclature. The CDR3 end lies 4 residues beyond the end of the read and is filled in from the germline J gene. The chain carries TRBV13-3 and TRBJ1-2, with TRBD1 as a possible D gene (5 bases). Germline V gives CDR1 NNHDY, CDR2 SYVADS. The CDR3 length is 14 residues. The sequenced CDR3 bases are TGTGCCAGCAGTGATGACTGGGGGGAGAAC. This translates into CASSDDWGEN. The entire CDR3 reads CASSDDWGENDYTF.

This clone was recorded many times. Translating the DNA gives a protein that differs from the TCRdb entry at residue 11; the protein shown here is that DNA translation. Gene labels here are mouse ones. The CDR3 end falls 3 residues outside the read, so it is completed with the germline J gene. V usage is TRBV13-3 and J usage is TRBJ1-3, with unresolved D. The V and J ends lost 6 bases and 0 bases respectively, with 10 bases between them. CDR1 and CDR2 (germline): NNHDY, SYVADS. This CDR3 has 14 residues. This CDR3 reads CASTVSYSGNTLYF. CDR3 bases read: TGTGCCAGCACGGTCAGCTATTCTGGAAATACG.

This clone was detected many times. The listed genes are named as in mouse. Sequencing ends 4 residues short of the CDR3 end; the germline J gene provides the rest. This rearrangement joins TRBV13-3 to TRBJ2-1, with 7 bases identical to TRBD2. CDR3 size: 15 residues. Losses at the gene ends were 3 bases for V and 0 bases for J; bases not matched to a gene: 3. Germline V lookup: CDR1 NNHDY, CDR2 SYVADS. This chain's CDR3 is CASSVLGSNYAEQFF. The part of the CDR3 DNA that was read is TGTGCCAGCAGTGTACTGGGGTCTAACTATGCT.

This clone was recorded a few times. Gene names denote mouse genes. The missing CDR3 end, 4 residues past where the read stops, is filled in from the germline J gene. Within the sample, other DNA sequences also encode this same CDR3. The chain couples TRBV1 to TRBJ2-4; TRBD2 aligns across 10 bases. Germline V gene lookup returns CDR1 NSQYPW and CDR2 LRSPGD (reference sequence). The CDR3 length is 16 residues. Germline trimming cut 3 bases from V and 0 bases from J; bases unmatched to any gene: 3. CDR3 bases read: TGCACCTGCAGTGCGAGACTGGGGGGTAGTCAAAAC. It codes for CTCSARLGGSQN. The full CDR3 protein is CTCSARLGGSQNTLYF.

A note on this clone: The gene names here belong to mouse. The sequence runs out 4 residues before the end of the CDR3; the remainder is reconstructed from the germline J gene. The rearrangement links TRBV1 to TRBJ1-4; D remains ambiguous. Germline V gene lookup returns CDR1 NSQYPW and CDR2 LRSPGD (reference sequence). Between the trimmed V and J ends, which lost 3 bases and 6 bases, there was a span of 8 bases. The CDR3 runs 13 residues. This CDR3 is CTCSATSHERLFF. The sequenced CDR3 bases are TGCACCTGCAGTGCCACAAGTCACGAA.

A few counts support this clone. The gene names here belong to mouse. The read ends 4 residues shy of where the CDR3 ends; the end is completed using the germline J gene. The chain links TRBV19 to TRBJ2-7, with D uncertain. V lost 4 bases and J 3 bases, leaving 8 bases between the germline ends. Germline V CDR1 and CDR2: FNHDT, SITEND (reference sequence). The CDR3 totals 12 residues. The DNA read from the CDR3 is TGTGCCAGCAGTTCGCTGCTCTAT. This sequence encodes CASSSLLY. The entire CDR3 protein reads CASSSLLYEQYF. The whole variable domain, remainder taken from reference TRBV19 and TRBJ2-7, is GGIITQTPKFLIGQEGQKLTLKCQQNFNHDTMYWYRQDSGKGLRLIYYSITENDLQKGDLSEGYDASREKKSSFSLTVTSAQKNEMAVFLCASSSLLYEQYFGPGTRLTVL.

This clone was seen a handful of times. Gene names are mouse gene names. The DNA ends 4 residues before the CDR3 does, and the rest of the CDR3 is filled in from the germline J gene. This rearrangement joins TRBV19 to TRBJ2-5; 8 nucleotides line up with TRBD1. The CDR3 covers 13 residues. Germline loops: CDR1 FNHDT, CDR2 SITEND (reference sequence). The DNA read from the CDR3 is TGTGCCACCTGGACAGGGTGGGGAGAC. Its translation is CATWTGWGD. The full CDR3 is CATWTGWGDTQYF.

About this clone itself: Mouse gene names apply. The read ends 4 residues before the CDR3 terminus; that terminus is restored from the germline J gene. The rearrangement joins TRBV13-3 to TRBJ2-3; TRBD2 matches at 14 bases. The J segment lost 3 bases and the V segment lost 2 bases, leaving 8 bases of the junction unmatched. CDR3 length: 18 residues. CDR1 is NNHDY, CDR2 SYVADS, per germline. The CDR3 here is CASSEGTGDWGGAETLYF. The CDR3 DNA, read in part, is TGTGCCAGCAGTGAGGGGACAGGGGACTGGGGGGGCGCAGAA.

On this clone: All gene names here are mouse names. The read terminates 4 residues before the CDR3 end, so the remaining end is supplied by the germline J gene. This chain links TRBV1 with TRBJ1-4; 7 bases agree with TRBD1. The junction had 5 bases not matched to a gene; V was cut back by 4 bases and J by 6 bases. CDR1 is NSQYPW, CDR2 LRSPGD, per germline (reference sequence). The length of the CDR3 is 14 residues. The part of the CDR3 DNA that was read is TGCACCTGCAGTGACAGGGGTTGGGACGAA. Residues: CTCSDRGWDE. The whole CDR3 region reads CTCSDRGWDERLFF.